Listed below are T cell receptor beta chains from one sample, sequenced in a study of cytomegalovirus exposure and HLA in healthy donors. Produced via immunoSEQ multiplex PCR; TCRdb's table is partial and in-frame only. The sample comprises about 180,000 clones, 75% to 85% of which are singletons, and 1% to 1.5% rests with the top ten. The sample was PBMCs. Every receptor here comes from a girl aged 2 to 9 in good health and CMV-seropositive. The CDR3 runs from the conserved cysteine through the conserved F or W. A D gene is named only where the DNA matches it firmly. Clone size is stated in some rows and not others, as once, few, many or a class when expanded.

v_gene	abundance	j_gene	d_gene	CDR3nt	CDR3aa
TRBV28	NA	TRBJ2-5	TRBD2	TGTGCCAGCACTTGGGGGGGTTCTAAAGAGACCCAGTACTTC	CASTWGGSKETQYF
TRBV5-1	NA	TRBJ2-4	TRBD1	TGCGCCAGCAGCCACGGGACAGCCCTAGGGGACATTCAGTACTTC	CASSHGTALGDIQYF
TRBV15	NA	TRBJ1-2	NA	TGTGCCACCAGCAGAGATCGGGGTGGAACCCGCCCAAACTATGGCTACACCTTC	CATSRDRGGTRPNYGYTF
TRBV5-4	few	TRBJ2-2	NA	TGTGCCAGCAGCCTCCTCCTTAGCGTGGACACCGGGGAGCTGTTTTTT	CASSLLLSVDTGELFF
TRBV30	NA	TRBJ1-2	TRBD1	TGTGCCTGGAGTGTACCTGGGACAGGGAGTCCCTACACCTTC	CAWSVPGTGSPYTF
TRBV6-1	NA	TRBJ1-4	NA	TGTGCCAGCATCCCGAGGACTAATGAAAAACTGTTTTTT	CASIPRTNEKLFF
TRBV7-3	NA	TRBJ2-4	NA	TGTGCCAGCAGCTTAAGATCGGGGAACGACATTCAGTACTTC	CASSLRSGNDIQYF
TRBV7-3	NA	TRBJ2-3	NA	TGTGCCAGCAGCTTATTCAGGGACTTGGGGGATACGCAGTATTTT	CASSLFRDLGDTQYF
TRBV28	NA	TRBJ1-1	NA	TGTGCCAGTGGGGAGGGGAACACTGAAGCTTTCTTT	CASGEGNTEAFF
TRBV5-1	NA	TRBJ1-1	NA	TGCGCCAGCAGCTCAACTACGGGGACACCTGAAGCTTTCTTT	CASSSTTGTPEAFF
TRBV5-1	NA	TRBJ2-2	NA	TGCGCCAGCAGCTTGTCAGACACCGGGGAGCTGTTTTTT	CASSLSDTGELFF
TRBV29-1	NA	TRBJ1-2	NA	TGCAGCGTTGAAGCCACCCGGGTCCAAGGCTATGGCTACACCTTC	CSVEATRVQGYGYTF
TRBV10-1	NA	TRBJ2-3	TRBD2	TGCGCCAGCAGTGAGTCAAAGCTGGGGGGACTAGCCTCCGGAGATACGCAGTATTTT	CASSESKLGGLASGDTQYF
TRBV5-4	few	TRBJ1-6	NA	TGTGCCAGCAGCAACAGGGCGAAGGATAATTCACCCCTCCACTTT	CASSNRAKDNSPLHF
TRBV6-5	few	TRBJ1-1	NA	TGTGCCAGCCAGGTCGGCACTGAAGCTTTCTTT	CASQVGTEAFF
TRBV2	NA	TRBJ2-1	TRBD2	TGTGCCAGCACTACCGGGACTAGCGGGTACAATGAGCAGTTCTTC	CASTTGTSGYNEQFF
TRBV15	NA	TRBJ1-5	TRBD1	TGTGCCACCAGCAGAATGGGACAGGGGGCTTTGCAGCCCCAGCATTTT	CATSRMGQGALQPQHF
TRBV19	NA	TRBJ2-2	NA	TGTGCCAGTAGTATTTTTGGGGGGACCGGGGAGCTGTTTTTT	CASSIFGGTGELFF
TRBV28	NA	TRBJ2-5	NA	TGTGCCAGCAGTCTAGGGGACAAGCAGTACTTC	CASSLGDKQYF
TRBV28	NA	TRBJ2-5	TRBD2	TGTGCCAGCAGTTTAGGGCTAGCGGGAGGGTGGGGTCAAGAGACCCAGTACTTC	CASSLGLAGGWGQETQYF
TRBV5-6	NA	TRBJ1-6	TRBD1	TGTGCCAGCAGCGGACAGGGAGATAATTCACCCCTCCACTTT	CASSGQGDNSPLHF
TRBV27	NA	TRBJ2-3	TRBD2	TGTGCCAGCAGTTTCGGGGTAGCGGGAGGAGGTGATACGCAGTATTTT	CASSFGVAGGGDTQYF
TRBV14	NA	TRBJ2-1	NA	TGTGCCAGCAGCCAACGGACTTCAAGGCGAGATGAGCAGTTCTTC	CASSQRTSRRDEQFF
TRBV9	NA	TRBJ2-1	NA	TGTGCCAGCAGCGTTTCGACTTCGAGCTCCTACAATGAGCAGTTCTTC	CASSVSTSSSYNEQFF
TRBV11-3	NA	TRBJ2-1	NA	TGTGCCAGCAGCTCCTCCTTCGAGGATTACAATGAGCAGTTCTTC	CASSSSFEDYNEQFF
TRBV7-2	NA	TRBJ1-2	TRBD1	TGTGCCAGCAGCTTAGCGAACAGGGGAAACTATGGCTACACCTTC	CASSLANRGNYGYTF
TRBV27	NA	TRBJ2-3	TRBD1	TGTGCCAGCAGTTTATATGGGACAGGATTATCAGATACGCAGTATTTT	CASSLYGTGLSDTQYF
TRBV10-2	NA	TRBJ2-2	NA	TGCGCCATCCAACACAAGACAGGCGAGAACACCGGGGAGCTGTTTTTT	CAIQHKTGENTGELFF
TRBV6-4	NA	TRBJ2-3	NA	TGTGCCAGCAGTGACTCCACACAAGATACGCAGTATTTT	CASSDSTQDTQYF
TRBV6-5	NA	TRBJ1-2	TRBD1	TGTGCCAGCAGTCGGGGGACAGGGGCGGGCTACACCTTC	CASSRGTGAGYTF
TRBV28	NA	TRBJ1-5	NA	TGTGCCAGCAGACAGGTCAATCAGCCCCAGCATTTT	CASRQVNQPQHF
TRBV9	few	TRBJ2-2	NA	TGTGCCTCCGGGGACATCACCGGGGAGCTGTTTTTT	CASGDITGELFF
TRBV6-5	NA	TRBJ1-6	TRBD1	TGTGCCAGCAGGATGGGACAGTATAATTCACCCCTCCACTTT	CASRMGQYNSPLHF
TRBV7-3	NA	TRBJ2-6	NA	TGTGCCAGCAGCTCCCGTGGGAGCTCTGGGGCCAACGTCCTGACTTTC	CASSSRGSSGANVLTF
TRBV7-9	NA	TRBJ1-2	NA	TGTGCCAGCAGCTTGAAGAACGTGGAAGGGGACTATGGCTACACCTTC	CASSLKNVEGDYGYTF
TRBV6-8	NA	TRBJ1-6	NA	TGTGCCAGCATTAAGATGAACAGGGTGCGTTTGGATGGTAATTCACCCCTCCACTTT	CASIKMNRVRLDGNSPLHF
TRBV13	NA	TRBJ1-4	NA	TGTGCCAGCAGCTTAGGCCTCGGGGGTGATGAAAAACTGTTTTTT	CASSLGLGGDEKLFF
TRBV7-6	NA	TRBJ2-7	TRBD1	TGTGCCAGCAGCTTAGCGCCAGCAGGGGGCGTCTACGAGCAGTACTTC	CASSLAPAGGVYEQYF
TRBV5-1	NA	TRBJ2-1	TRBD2	TGCGCCAGCAGCTTGGGGCTAGCGGGAAATGAGCAGTTCTTC	CASSLGLAGNEQFF
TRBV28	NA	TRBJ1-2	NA	TGTGCCAGCAGTCGCGTCTATGGCTACACCTTC	CASSRVYGYTF
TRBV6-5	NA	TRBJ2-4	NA	TGTGCCATCGATCGGGGTACCAAAAACATTCAGTACTTC	CAIDRGTKNIQYF
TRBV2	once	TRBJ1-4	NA	TGTGCCAGCAGTGACAGGGCAGGGGCTTTTACTAATGAAAAACTGTTTTTT	CASSDRAGAFTNEKLFF
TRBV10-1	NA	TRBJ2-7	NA	TGCGCCAGCAGTGAGGGGGGCCCGCAGTACGAGCAGTACTTC	CASSEGGPQYEQYF
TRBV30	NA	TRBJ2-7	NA	TGTGCCTGGAGTCCCCCTTTACAGGTTTTCTACGAGCAGTACTTC	CAWSPPLQVFYEQYF
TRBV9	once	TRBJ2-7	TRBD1	TGTGCCAGCAGCGCGGGACAGTCCCCGGGGAACGAGCAGTACTTC	CASSAGQSPGNEQYF
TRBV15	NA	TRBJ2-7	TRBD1	TGTGCCACCAGCAGTCACAGGGGGCGCGACTACGAGCAGTACTTC	CATSSHRGRDYEQYF
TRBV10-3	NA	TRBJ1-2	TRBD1	TGTGCCATCAGCGATCCGGGACAGGGAATCGGCTACACCTTC	CAISDPGQGIGYTF
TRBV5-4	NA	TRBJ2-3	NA	TGTGCCAGCAGCTTGGCTGCGCTCAGGGCAGATACGCAGTATTTT	CASSLAALRADTQYF
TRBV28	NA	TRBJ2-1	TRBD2	TGTGCCAGCAGTGGACCGGGACTAGCGGGAAACAATGAGCAGTTCTTC	CASSGPGLAGNNEQFF
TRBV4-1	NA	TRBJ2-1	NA	TGCGCCAGCAGCCAAGATATGGGGGGGGCTCGAAACAACAATGAGCAGTTCTTC	CASSQDMGGARNNNEQFF
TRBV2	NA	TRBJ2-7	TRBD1	TGTGCCAGCAGCCGACAGGGCTCCTACGAGCAGTACTTC	CASSRQGSYEQYF
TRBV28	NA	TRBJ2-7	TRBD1	TGTGCCAGCACCAAAACCGAAATCGACAGGGGAATGGCGTACGAGCAGTACTTC	CASTKTEIDRGMAYEQYF
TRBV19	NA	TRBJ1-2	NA	TGTGCCAGTTTACCTTTTGAAGGGGGACCTAACTATGGCTACACCTTC	CASLPFEGGPNYGYTF
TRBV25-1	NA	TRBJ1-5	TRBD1	TGTGCCAGCGCCGGGACAGGGGGCTGGGGGGATCAGCCCCAGCATTTT	CASAGTGGWGDQPQHF
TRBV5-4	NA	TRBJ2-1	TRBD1	TGTGCCAGCAGCTTGCGGGACAGGGTTAAGAATGAGCAGTTCTTC	CASSLRDRVKNEQFF